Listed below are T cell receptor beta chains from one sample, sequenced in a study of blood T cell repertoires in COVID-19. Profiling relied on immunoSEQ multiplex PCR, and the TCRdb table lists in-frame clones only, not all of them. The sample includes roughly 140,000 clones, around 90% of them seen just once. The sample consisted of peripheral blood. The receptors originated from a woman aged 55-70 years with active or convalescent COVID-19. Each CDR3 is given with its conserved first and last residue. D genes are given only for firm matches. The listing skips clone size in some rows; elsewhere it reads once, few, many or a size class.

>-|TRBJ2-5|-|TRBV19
TGTGCCAGTAGCGAGGGGCGGGGAGAGACCCAGTACTTC
CASSEGRGETQYF
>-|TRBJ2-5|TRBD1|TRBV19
TGTGCCACCTCCACCGGGACAGGACAAGAGACCCAGTACTTC
CATSTGTGQETQYF
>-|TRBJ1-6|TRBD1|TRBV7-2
TGTGCCAGCAGCCTCCTGACAGGGGGGAATTCACCCCTCCACTTT
CASSLLTGGNSPLHF
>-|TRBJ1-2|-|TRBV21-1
TGTGCCAGCAGCAAAGAAGGTTGGAGAACGTGTAACTATGGCTACACCTTC
CASSKEGWRTCNYGYTF
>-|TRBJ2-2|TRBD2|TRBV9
TGTGCCAGCAGCGGTTATCTAGCGGGGGAAAGGGCCGGGGAGCTGTTTTTT
CASSGYLAGERAGELFF
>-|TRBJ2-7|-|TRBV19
TGTGCCAGTAGTATGGAGGGTTACGAGCAGTACTTC
CASSMEGYEQYF
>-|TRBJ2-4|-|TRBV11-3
TGTGCCAGCAGCTTAGACAGTTTGGACATTCAGTACTTC
CASSLDSLDIQYF
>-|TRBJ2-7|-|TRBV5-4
TGTGCCAGCAGCCCGCCCGGGTTCCAAACTTACGAGCAGTACTTC
CASSPPGFQTYEQYF
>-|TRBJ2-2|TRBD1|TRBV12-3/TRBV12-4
TGTGCCAGCAGTTTCAGGGGGCGAGGGGAGCTGTTTTTT
CASSFRGRGELFF
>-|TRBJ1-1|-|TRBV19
TGTGCCAGTGAGAACAGGGAGAACACTGAAGCTTTCTTT
CASENRENTEAFF
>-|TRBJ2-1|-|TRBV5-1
TGCGCCAGCAGCTTGGACCACCCGGGTAATGAGCAGTTCTTC
CASSLDHPGNEQFF
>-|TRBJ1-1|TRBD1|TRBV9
TGTGCCAGCAGCGTAGAGATAGGGGGCGCTTCTGAAGCTTTCTTT
CASSVEIGGASEAFF
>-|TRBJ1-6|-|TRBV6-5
TGTGCCAGCAGTAGCAGGGGTCGGAATTCACCCCTCCACTTT
CASSSRGRNSPLHF
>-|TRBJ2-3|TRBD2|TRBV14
TGTGCCAGCAGCCAAGTCCGACTAGCGGGTACGCAGTATTTT
CASSQVRLAGTQYF
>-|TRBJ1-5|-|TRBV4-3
TGCGCTATAGGAGGGGTTAGTCCCCAGCATTTT
CAIGGVSPQHF
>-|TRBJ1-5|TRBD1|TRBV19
TGTGCCAGTAGCCTCCAGGGGGGTAGCAATCAGCCCCAGCATTTT
CASSLQGGSNQPQHF
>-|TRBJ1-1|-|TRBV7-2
TGTGCCAGCAGCTTGGGACTTTACACTGAAGCTTTCTTT
CASSLGLYTEAFF
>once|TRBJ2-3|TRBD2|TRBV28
TGTGCCAGCGGACTAGCATTTGCAGATACGCAGTATTTT
CASGLAFADTQYF
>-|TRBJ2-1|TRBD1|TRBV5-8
TGTGCCAGCAGACCACAGGGGGCTTACGATGAGCAGTTCTTC
CASRPQGAYDEQFF
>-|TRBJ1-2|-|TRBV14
TGTGCCAGCAGCCCTGGGAGGAGGGTTGGCTACACCTTC
CASSPGRRVGYTF
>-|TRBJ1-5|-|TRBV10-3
TGTGCCATCAGTGAGGATGAGGGTGCTCAGCCCCAGCATTTT
CAISEDEGAQPQHF
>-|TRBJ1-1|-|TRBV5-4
TGTGCCAGCAGCTTGGTGGAGGGGACTGAAGCTTTCTTT
CASSLVEGTEAFF
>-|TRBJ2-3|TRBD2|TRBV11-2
TGTGCCAGCAGTTCCCTGAGGGCGGGGGGCCGAAGGAGCACAGATACGCAGTATTTT
CASSSLRAGGRRSTDTQYF
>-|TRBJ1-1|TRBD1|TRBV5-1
TGCGCCAGCAGCTTGGGCAGGGGGCTGGTTGAAGCTTTCTTT
CASSLGRGLVEAFF
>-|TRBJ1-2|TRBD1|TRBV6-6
TGTGCCAGCAGACTCGACAGGGGTGGCTACACCTTC
CASRLDRGGYTF
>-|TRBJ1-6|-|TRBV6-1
TGTGCCAGCAGTGAAATTTTCCTCAATTCACCCCTCCACTTT
CASSEIFLNSPLHF
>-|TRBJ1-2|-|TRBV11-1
TGTGCCAGCAGCTTAGGGGACACCTATGGCTACACCTTC
CASSLGDTYGYTF
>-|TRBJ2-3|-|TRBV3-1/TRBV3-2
TGTGCCAGCAGCCAAGCCTCCGTTCCCCTATACACAGATACGCAGTATTTT
CASSQASVPLYTDTQYF
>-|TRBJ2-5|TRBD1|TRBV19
TGTGCCAGTAGTCCCCGCCCCGGACAGGGAGGAGAGACCCAGTACTTC
CASSPRPGQGGETQYF
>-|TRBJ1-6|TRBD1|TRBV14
TGTGCCAGCAGCAAGACAGGGCTGGGGAATTCACCCCTCCACTTT
CASSKTGLGNSPLHF
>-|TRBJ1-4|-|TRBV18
TGTGCCAGCTCAGGGCTGGAGGGTAATGAAAAACTGTTTTTT
CASSGLEGNEKLFF
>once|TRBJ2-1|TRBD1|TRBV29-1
TGCACCTTCACGGGACAGGGGACCTACAATGAGCAGTTCTTC
CTFTGQGTYNEQFF
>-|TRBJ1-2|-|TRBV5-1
TGCGCCAGCAGCCAAGGTGGGGGAGGAGTCCTCTATGGCTACACCTTC
CASSQGGGGVLYGYTF
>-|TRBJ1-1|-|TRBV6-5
TGTGCCAGCAGTTACGGGGGAGGGGACACTGAAGCTTTCTTT
CASSYGGGDTEAFF
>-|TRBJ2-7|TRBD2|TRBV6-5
TGTGCCAGCAGCTTCCGGGGGGGGGAGCAGTACTTC
CASSFRGGEQYF
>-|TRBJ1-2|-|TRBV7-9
TGTGCCAGCAGCTTAGCGGTACAGGGTATTAGTGGCTACACCTTC
CASSLAVQGISGYTF
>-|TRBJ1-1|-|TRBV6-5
TGTGCCAGCAGTTACACCGTGGGGGGAAGGAACACTGAAGCTTTCTTT
CASSYTVGGRNTEAFF
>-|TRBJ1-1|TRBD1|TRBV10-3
TGTGCCATCAGTGAGTCGAGGGGGGGACAGGGAGAAGCTTTCTTT
CAISESRGGQGEAFF
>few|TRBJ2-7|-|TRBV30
TGTGCCTGGAGTGTTGGTAGCGGTTACTACGAGCAGTACTTC
CAWSVGSGYYEQYF
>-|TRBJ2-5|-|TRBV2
TGTGCCAGCCGGCGGGAGACCCAGTACTTC
CASRRETQYF
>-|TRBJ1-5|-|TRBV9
TGTGCCAGCAGCAGACTGGTAAATCAGCCCCAGCATTTT
CASSRLVNQPQHF
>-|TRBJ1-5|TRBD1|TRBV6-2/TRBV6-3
TGTGCCAGCAGCCCTCAAGGCGCAGGGGGTGGAGCCCAGCATTTT
CASSPQGAGGGAQHF
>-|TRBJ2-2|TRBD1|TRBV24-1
TGTGCCACCAGTGACCCGGGACAGGGGGACACCGGGGAGCTGTTTTTT
CATSDPGQGDTGELFF
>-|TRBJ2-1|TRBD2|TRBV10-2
TGCGCCAGCAGTGCGGGGAGCGGGGGGGCCAACAATGAGCAGTTCTTC
CASSAGSGGANNEQFF